The present T cell receptor beta chain was sequenced within a study of blood T cell repertoires in COVID-19. Study details: Samples taken during acute and convalescent COVID-19 were collected in the United States, Italy and Spain.

The study assigned cohorts using participant-reported clinical history. The data were produced by immunoSEQ multiplex PCR, yet TCRdb's version contains in-frame clones alone and is incomplete. The table shows hundreds of thousands of clones, with about 88% occurring only once. The CDR3 is made up of 16 amino acids. V was pared by 5 bases and J by 8 bases, with 19 bases between. The germline CDR1 and CDR2 sequences are SGHTA and FQGTGA. V usage is TRBV7-3 and J usage is TRBJ1-6; no firm D call. The specimen was PBMCs or T cells enriched from blood (not recorded which). The sequence was collected from a woman in her forties or fifties who had recovered from COVID-19. The DNA of the CDR3 is TGTGCCAGCAGCCCTGAGATCCGGGAGAGACATTCACCCCTCCACTTT. Its translation: CASSPEIRERHSPLHF.